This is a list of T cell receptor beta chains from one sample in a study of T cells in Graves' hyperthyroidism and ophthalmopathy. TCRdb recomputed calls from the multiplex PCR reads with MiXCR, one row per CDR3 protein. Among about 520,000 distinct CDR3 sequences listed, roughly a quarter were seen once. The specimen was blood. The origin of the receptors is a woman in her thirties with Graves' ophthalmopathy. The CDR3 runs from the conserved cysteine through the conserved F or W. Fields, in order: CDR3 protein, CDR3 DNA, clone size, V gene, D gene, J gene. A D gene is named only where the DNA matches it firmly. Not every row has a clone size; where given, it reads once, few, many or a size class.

CDR3: CASRPTSGGRAVETQYF; DNA: TGCGCCAGCAGACCCACTAGCGGGGGGCGGGCCGTGGAGACCCAGTACTTC; size: few; V: TRBV5-1; D: TRBD2; J: TRBJ2-5
CDR3: CASSRTGHEQYF; DNA: TGTGCCAGTAGCCGGACAGGCCACGAGCAGTACTTC; size: -; V: TRBV19; D: TRBD1; J: TRBJ2-7
CDR3: CSVTGFDGYTF; DNA: TGCAGCGTTACAGGGTTCGATGGCTACACCTTC; size: many; V: TRBV29-1; D: -; J: TRBJ1-2
CDR3: CAAPRGNQPQHF; DNA: TGTGCCGCACCCCGGGGCAATCAGCCCCAGCATTTT; size: many; V: TRBV27; D: -; J: TRBJ1-5
CDR3: CASSSRTSSGTQYF; DNA: TGTGCCAGCAGTTCCCGGACTAGCTCCGGGACCCAGTACTTC; size: few; V: TRBV12-3/TRBV12-4; D: TRBD2; J: TRBJ2-5
CDR3: CASRANSGGYEQYF; DNA: TGTGCCAGCAGAGCCAACTCAGGGGGGTACGAGCAGTACTTC; size: few; V: TRBV12-3/TRBV12-4; D: -; J: TRBJ2-7
CDR3: CASSQVDRSYEQYF; DNA: TGCGCCAGCAGCCAGGTCGACAGGAGCTACGAGCAGTACTTC; size: few; V: TRBV4-1; D: -; J: TRBJ2-7
CDR3: CASKARVGRGTQYF; DNA: TGTGCCAGCAAGGCGAGGGTGGGGCGGGGGACCCAGTACTTC; size: many; V: TRBV2; D: -; J: TRBJ2-5
CDR3: CASSLEAGAGETQYF; DNA: TGTGCCAGTAGTCTCGAGGCAGGGGCCGGAGAGACCCAGTACTTC; size: few; V: TRBV19; D: -; J: TRBJ2-5
CDR3: CASSALANVLTF; DNA: TGTGCCAGCTCGGCCCTCGCCAACGTCCTGACTTTC; size: -; V: TRBV18; D: -; J: TRBJ2-6
CDR3: CSALDYGYTF; DNA: TGCAGTGCTTTAGACTATGGCTACACCTTC; size: -; V: TRBV20-1; D: -; J: TRBJ1-2
CDR3: CASSLVSGTSGRETQYF; DNA: TGTGCCAGCAGCTTGGTCTCCGGGACTAGTGGCCGGGAGACCCAGTACTTC; size: few; V: TRBV5-4; D: TRBD2; J: TRBJ2-5
CDR3: CASSLANEAFF; DNA: TGTGCCAGCAGTTTAGCTAATGAAGCTTTCTTT; size: many; V: TRBV12-3/TRBV12-4; D: -; J: TRBJ1-1
CDR3: CASSYSHNGAGYTF; DNA: TGTGCCAGCAGTTACTCGCATAACGGGGCTGGCTACACCTTC; size: few; V: TRBV6-5; D: -; J: TRBJ1-2
CDR3: CASSVSGQGVYEQYF; DNA: TGTGCCAGCAGCGTGTCGGGACAGGGAGTCTACGAGCAGTACTTC; size: -; V: TRBV6-1; D: TRBD1; J: TRBJ2-7
CDR3: CASSEAWESEAFF; DNA: TGTGCCAGCAGTGAAGCGTGGGAATCTGAAGCTTTCTTT; size: -; V: TRBV6-1; D: -; J: TRBJ1-1
CDR3: CASSILGIQHF; DNA: TGTGCCAGTAGTATCCTAGGGATCCAGCATTTT; size: few; V: TRBV19; D: -; J: TRBJ1-5
CDR3: CASSRLWGYGYTF; DNA: TGTGCCAGCAGCCGCCTGTGGGGCTATGGCTACACCTTC; size: many; V: TRBV5-8; D: -; J: TRBJ1-2
CDR3: CASMRETQYF; DNA: TGTGCCAGCATGAGAGAGACCCAGTACTTC; size: -; V: TRBV6-1; D: -; J: TRBJ2-5
CDR3: CASSSQGRDEQHF; DNA: TGTGCCAGCAGCTCGCAGGGCCGGGACGAGCAGCACTTC; size: -; V: TRBV2; D: -; J: TRBJ2-7
CDR3: CASADVPSRGQETQYF; DNA: TGTGCCAGCGCAGACGTACCATCCAGGGGGCAAGAGACCCAGTACTTC; size: many; V: TRBV6-1; D: TRBD1; J: TRBJ2-5
CDR3: CASRLDSRQGGQPQHF; DNA: TGTGCCAGCAGGTTAGATTCTCGACAGGGGGGTCAGCCCCAGCATTTT; size: few; V: TRBV6-5; D: TRBD1; J: TRBJ1-5
CDR3: CASSPGLAYEQYF; DNA: TGTGCCAGCAGCCCCGGACTTGCCTACGAGCAGTACTTC; size: many; V: TRBV12-3/TRBV12-4; D: -; J: TRBJ2-7
CDR3: CASSPSGQGLYYEQYF; DNA: TGCGCCAGCAGCCCTTCGGGACAGGGGCTATACTACGAGCAGTACTTC; size: -; V: TRBV4-1; D: TRBD1; J: TRBJ2-7
CDR3: CSSTTGAANYGYTF; DNA: TGCAGTTCCACAACAGGGGCAGCTAACTATGGCTACACCTTC; size: few; V: TRBV20-1; D: TRBD1; J: TRBJ1-2
CDR3: CASSQGGVGYGYTF; DNA: TGTGCCAGCAGCCAAGGGGGCGTGGGGTATGGCTACACCTTC; size: many; V: TRBV11-2; D: TRBD1; J: TRBJ1-2
CDR3: CASSLAPRETQYF; DNA: TGTGCCAGCAGCTTAGCGCCTAGGGAGACCCAGTACTTC; size: many; V: TRBV7-2; D: -; J: TRBJ2-5
CDR3: CASSIAGGPGGELFF; DNA: TGTGCCAGTAGCATAGCGGGGGGGCCTGGCGGGGAGCTGTTTTTT; size: -; V: TRBV19; D: TRBD2; J: TRBJ2-2
CDR3: CASSRGDRVSGGTIYF; DNA: TGTGCCAGCAGCCGAGGGGACCGCGTGTCGGGTGGCACCATATATTTT; size: many; V: TRBV7-2; D: -; J: TRBJ1-3
CDR3: CAGSQGMVEQYF; DNA: TGTGCCGGTTCACAGGGGATGGTCGAGCAGTACTTC; size: -; V: TRBV6-1; D: TRBD1; J: TRBJ2-7
CDR3: CASSLGSGGSSGANVLTF; DNA: TGTGCCAGCAGCTTAGGGTCAGGTGGAAGCTCTGGGGCCAACGTCCTGACTTTC; size: many; V: TRBV7-3; D: -; J: TRBJ2-6
CDR3: CASSQDPYSQPQHF; DNA: TGCGCCAGCAGCCAAGACCCTTACAGTCAGCCCCAGCATTTT; size: few; V: TRBV4-3; D: -; J: TRBJ1-5
CDR3: CASSTTGIDYGYTF; DNA: TGTGCCAGCAGCACGACAGGGATCGACTATGGCTACACCTTC; size: many; V: TRBV6-2/TRBV6-3; D: TRBD1; J: TRBJ1-2
CDR3: CASSPVAGGNYEQYF; DNA: TGTGCCAGCAGTCCTGTAGCGGGGGGAAACTACGAGCAGTACTTC; size: -; V: TRBV27; D: TRBD2; J: TRBJ2-7
CDR3: CATSRDLYGSYEQYF; DNA: TGTGCCACCAGCAGAGATCTCTACGGCTCCTACGAGCAGTACTTC; size: few; V: TRBV15; D: -; J: TRBJ2-7
CDR3: CASSETGSVANYEQYF; DNA: TGTGCCAGTAGCGAGACAGGGAGCGTTGCAAACTACGAGCAGTACTTC; size: many; V: TRBV19; D: TRBD1; J: TRBJ2-7
CDR3: CSATGTGGVYGYTF; DNA: TGCAGTGCTACCGGGACAGGGGGTGTCTATGGCTACACCTTC; size: many; V: TRBV20-1; D: TRBD1; J: TRBJ1-2
CDR3: CASSPAIHSNQPQHF; DNA: TGTGCCAGCTCACCGGCAATTCATAGCAATCAGCCCCAGCATTTT; size: many; V: TRBV18; D: -; J: TRBJ1-5
CDR3: CASSTGTGDLRQPQHF; DNA: TGTGCCAGCAGCACCGGGACAGGTGACCTGCGTCAGCCCCAGCATTTT; size: many; V: TRBV28; D: TRBD1; J: TRBJ1-5
CDR3: CASSVGGTGPYEQYF; DNA: TGTGCCAGCAGCGTAGGGGGGACAGGGCCCTACGAGCAGTACTTC; size: many; V: TRBV9; D: TRBD1; J: TRBJ2-7
CDR3: CASSPYYRGSRTEAFF; DNA: TGTGCCAGCAGTCCCTATTACAGGGGATCGAGGACTGAAGCTTTCTTT; size: many; V: TRBV27; D: TRBD1; J: TRBJ1-1
CDR3: CASSVGGPVTEAFF; DNA: TGTGCCAGCAGTGTCGGCGGACCGGTCACTGAAGCTTTCTTT; size: few; V: TRBV6-1; D: -; J: TRBJ1-1
CDR3: CSAPFYRNTEAFF; DNA: TGCAGTGCTCCTTTTTACAGGAACACTGAAGCTTTCTTT; size: many; V: TRBV20-1; D: -; J: TRBJ1-1
CDR3: CASGARTGVSTEAFF; DNA: TGTGCTAGTGGTGCAAGGACAGGGGTGAGCACTGAAGCTTTCTTT; size: few; V: TRBV12-5; D: TRBD1; J: TRBJ1-1
CDR3: CASSFNRRDRPYEQYF; DNA: TGTGCCAGCAGCTTCAACCGCCGGGACAGACCCTACGAGCAGTACTTC; size: many; V: TRBV7-3; D: TRBD1; J: TRBJ2-7
CDR3: CASSSYVKTGELFF; DNA: TGTGCCAGCAGCTCCTATGTGAAGACCGGGGAGCTGTTTTTT; size: -; V: TRBV7-6; D: -; J: TRBJ2-2
CDR3: CASSLWGMGNTEAFF; DNA: TGTGCCAGCAGTTTATGGGGGATGGGGAACACTGAAGCTTTCTTT; size: -; V: TRBV28; D: -; J: TRBJ1-1
CDR3: CASSHGSQETQYF; DNA: TGTGCCAGCAGCCACGGGTCTCAAGAGACCCAGTACTTC; size: few; V: TRBV11-2; D: -; J: TRBJ2-5
CDR3: CASSQGFNTEAFF; DNA: TGTGCCAGCAGTCAGGGGTTTAACACTGAAGCTTTCTTT; size: -; V: TRBV6-1; D: -; J: TRBJ1-1
CDR3: CASSLGHFNSYSGGYTF; DNA: TGTGCCAGCAGCTTAGGACACTTCAACTCATACTCGGGCGGCTACACCTTC; size: few; V: TRBV11-2; D: -; J: TRBJ1-2
CDR3: CASSPPGGRETQYF; DNA: TGTGCCAGCAGCCCTCCCGGGGGCCGGGAGACCCAGTACTTC; size: many; V: TRBV7-2; D: -; J: TRBJ2-5
CDR3: CATSGLAGGIANTGELFF; DNA: TGTGCCACCTCGGGCCTAGCGGGGGGCATCGCGAACACCGGGGAGCTGTTTTTT; size: many; V: TRBV6-2/TRBV6-3; D: TRBD2; J: TRBJ2-2
CDR3: CSARSGLPTGELFF; DNA: TGCAGTGCTAGATCGGGTCTTCCCACCGGGGAGCTGTTTTTT; size: few; V: TRBV20-1; D: -; J: TRBJ2-2
CDR3: CASSKELRQETQYF; DNA: TGTGCCAGCAGTAAGGAGCTTAGGCAAGAGACCCAGTACTTC; size: few; V: TRBV2; D: -; J: TRBJ2-5
CDR3: CASSYSGQGDTEAFF; DNA: TGTGCCAGCAGTTACTCGGGACAGGGGGACACTGAAGCTTTCTTT; size: many; V: TRBV6-5; D: TRBD1; J: TRBJ1-1
CDR3: CASSLQSLRLTGELFF; DNA: TGTGCCAGCAGTTTGCAATCGCTTAGGCTGACCGGGGAGCTGTTTTTT; size: few; V: TRBV12-3/TRBV12-4; D: -; J: TRBJ2-2
CDR3: CSVVTLGPDRETQYF; DNA: TGCAGCGTTGTCACGTTGGGCCCTGATCGGGAGACCCAGTACTTC; size: many; V: TRBV29-1; D: -; J: TRBJ2-5
CDR3: CASSLSQGVSYGYTF; DNA: TGTGCCAGCAGTTTAAGCCAAGGGGTGAGCTATGGCTACACCTTC; size: -; V: TRBV12-3/TRBV12-4; D: -; J: TRBJ1-2
CDR3: CSARPGISYEQYF; DNA: TGCAGTGCTCGACCGGGAATCTCCTACGAGCAGTACTTC; size: many; V: TRBV20-1; D: -; J: TRBJ2-7